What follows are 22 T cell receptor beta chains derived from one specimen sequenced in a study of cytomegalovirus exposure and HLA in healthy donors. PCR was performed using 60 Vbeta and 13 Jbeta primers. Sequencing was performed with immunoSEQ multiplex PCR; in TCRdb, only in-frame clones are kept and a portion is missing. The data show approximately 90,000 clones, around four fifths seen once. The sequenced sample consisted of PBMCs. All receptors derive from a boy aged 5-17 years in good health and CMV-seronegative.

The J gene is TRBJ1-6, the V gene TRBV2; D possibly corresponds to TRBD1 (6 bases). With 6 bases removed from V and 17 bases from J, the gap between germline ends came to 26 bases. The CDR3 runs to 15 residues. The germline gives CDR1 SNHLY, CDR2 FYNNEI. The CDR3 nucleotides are TGTGCCAGCAGCGAGACCTTCTCAAAACAGGGTACGGTCCACTTT. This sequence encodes CASSETFSKQGTVHF.

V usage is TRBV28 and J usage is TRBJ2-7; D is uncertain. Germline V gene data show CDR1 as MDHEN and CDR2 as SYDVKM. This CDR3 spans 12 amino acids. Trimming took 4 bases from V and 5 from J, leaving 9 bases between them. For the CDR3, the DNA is TGTGCCAGCAGTTCCTCCTTCCACGAGCAGTACTTC. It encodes CASSSSFHEQYF.

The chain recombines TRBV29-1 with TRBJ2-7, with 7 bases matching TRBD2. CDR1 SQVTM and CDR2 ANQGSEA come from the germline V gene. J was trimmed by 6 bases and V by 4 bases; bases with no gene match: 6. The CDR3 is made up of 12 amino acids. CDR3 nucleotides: TGCAGCGTTGCCAGCGGGGTTACCGAGCAGTACTTC. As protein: CSVASGVTEQYF.

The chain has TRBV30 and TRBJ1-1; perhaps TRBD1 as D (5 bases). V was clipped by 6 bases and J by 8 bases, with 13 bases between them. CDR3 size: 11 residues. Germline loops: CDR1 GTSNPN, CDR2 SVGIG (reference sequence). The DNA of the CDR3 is TGTGCCTGCCAGGAAGGGGCCGAAGCTTTCTTT. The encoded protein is CACQEGAEAFF.

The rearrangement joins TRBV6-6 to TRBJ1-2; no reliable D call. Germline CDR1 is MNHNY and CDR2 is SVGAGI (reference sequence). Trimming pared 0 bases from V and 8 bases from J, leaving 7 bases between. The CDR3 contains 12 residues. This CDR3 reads CASSYSAAGYTF. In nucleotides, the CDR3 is TGTGCCAGCAGTTACTCGGCGGCCGGCTACACCTTC.

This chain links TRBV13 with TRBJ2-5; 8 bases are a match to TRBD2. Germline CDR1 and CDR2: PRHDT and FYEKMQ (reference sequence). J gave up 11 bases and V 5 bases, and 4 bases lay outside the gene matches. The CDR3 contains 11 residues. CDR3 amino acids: CASSTGGEQYF. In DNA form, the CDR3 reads TGTGCCAGCAGCACCGGGGGGGAGCAGTACTTC.

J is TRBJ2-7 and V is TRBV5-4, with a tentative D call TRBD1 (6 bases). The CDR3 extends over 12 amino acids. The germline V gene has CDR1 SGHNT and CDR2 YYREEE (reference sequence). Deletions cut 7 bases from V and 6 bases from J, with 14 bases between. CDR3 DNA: TGTGCCAGCGCCGGGACAACCCGCGAGCAGTACTTC. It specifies CASAGTTREQYF.

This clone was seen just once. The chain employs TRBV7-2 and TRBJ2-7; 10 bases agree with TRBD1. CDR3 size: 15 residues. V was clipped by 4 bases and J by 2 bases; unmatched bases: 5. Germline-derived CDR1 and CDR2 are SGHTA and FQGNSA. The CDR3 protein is CASSWDRGDPYEQYF. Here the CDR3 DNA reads TGTGCCAGCAGCTGGGACAGGGGAGACCCCTACGAGCAGTACTTC. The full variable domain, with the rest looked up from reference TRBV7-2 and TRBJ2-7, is GAGVSQSPSNKVTEKGKDVELRCDPISGHTALYWYRQSLGQGLEFLIYFQGNSAPDKSGLPSDRFSAERTGGSVSTLTIQRTQQEDSAVYLCASSWDRGDPYEQYFGPGTRLTVT.

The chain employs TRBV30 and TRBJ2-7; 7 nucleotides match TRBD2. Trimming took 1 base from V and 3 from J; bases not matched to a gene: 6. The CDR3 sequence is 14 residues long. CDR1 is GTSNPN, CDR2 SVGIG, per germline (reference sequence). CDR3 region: CAWSAKGRGYEQYF. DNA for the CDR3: TGTGCCTGGAGTGCGAAAGGGAGGGGCTACGAGCAGTACTTC.

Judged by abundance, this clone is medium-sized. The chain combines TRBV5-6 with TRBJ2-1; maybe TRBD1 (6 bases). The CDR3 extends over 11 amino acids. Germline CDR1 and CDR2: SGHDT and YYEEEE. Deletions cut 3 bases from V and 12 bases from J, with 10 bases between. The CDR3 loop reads CASSWVGGQFF. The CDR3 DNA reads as TGTGCCAGCAGCTGGGTAGGGGGGCAGTTCTTC.

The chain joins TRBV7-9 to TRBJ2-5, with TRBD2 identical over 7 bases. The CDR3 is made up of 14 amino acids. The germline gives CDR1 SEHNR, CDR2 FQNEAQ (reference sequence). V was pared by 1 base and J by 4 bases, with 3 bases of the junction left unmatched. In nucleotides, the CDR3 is TGTGCCAGCAGCTTAGTTGGGGGGGGAGAGACCCAGTACTTC. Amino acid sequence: CASSLVGGGETQYF.

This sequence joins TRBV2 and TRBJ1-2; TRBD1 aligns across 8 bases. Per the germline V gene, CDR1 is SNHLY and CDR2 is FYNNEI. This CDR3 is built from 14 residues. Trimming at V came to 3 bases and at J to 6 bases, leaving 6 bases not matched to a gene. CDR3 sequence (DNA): TGTGCCAGCAGTGAGGGCAGGGGGCAACATGGCTACACCTTC. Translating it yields CASSEGRGQHGYTF.

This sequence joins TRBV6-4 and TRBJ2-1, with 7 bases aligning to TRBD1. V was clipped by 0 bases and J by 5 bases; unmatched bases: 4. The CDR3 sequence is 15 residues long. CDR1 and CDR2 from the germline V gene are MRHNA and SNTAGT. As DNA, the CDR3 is TGTGCCAGCAGTGACTCACCAGGGGGAAACAATGAGCAGTTCTTC. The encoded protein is CASSDSPGGNNEQFF.

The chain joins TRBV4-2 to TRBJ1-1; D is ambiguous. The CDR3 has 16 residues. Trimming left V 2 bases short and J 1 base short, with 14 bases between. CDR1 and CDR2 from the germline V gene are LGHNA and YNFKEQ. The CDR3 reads CASSQSRGTENTEAFF. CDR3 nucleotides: TGTGCCAGCAGCCAATCCCGGGGAACAGAGAACACTGAAGCTTTCTTT.

DNA of the CDR3: TGTGCCACCAGCAGGGCCAGAGCGTTCCGGGACTACGAGCAGTACTTC. Residues: CATSRARAFRDYEQYF. The chain couples TRBV15 to TRBJ2-7; weak D call: TRBD2 (5 bases). The CDR3 covers 16 residues. Germline values: CDR1 LNHNV, CDR2 YYDKDF (reference sequence). The V end was cut by 3 bases, the J end by 3 bases, with 18 bases between.

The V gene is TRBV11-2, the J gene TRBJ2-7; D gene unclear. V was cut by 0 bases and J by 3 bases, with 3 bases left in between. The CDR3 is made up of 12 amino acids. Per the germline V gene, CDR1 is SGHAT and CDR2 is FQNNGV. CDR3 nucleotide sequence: TGTGCCAGCAGCTTAGATCTCTACGAGCAGTACTTC. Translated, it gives CASSLDLYEQYF. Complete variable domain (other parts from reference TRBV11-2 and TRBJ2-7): EAGVAQSPRYKIIEKRQSVAFWCNPISGHATLYWYQQILGQGPKLLIQFQNNGVVDDSQLPKDRFSAERLKGVDSTLKIQPAKLEDSAVYLCASSLDLYEQYFGPGTRLTVT.

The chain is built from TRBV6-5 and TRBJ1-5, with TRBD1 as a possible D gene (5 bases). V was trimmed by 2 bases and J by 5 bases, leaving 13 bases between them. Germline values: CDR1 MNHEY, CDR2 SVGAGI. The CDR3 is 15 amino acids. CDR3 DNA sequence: TGTGCCAGCAGTTACGACCAGGGAGGCGATCAGCCCCAGCATTTT. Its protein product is CASSYDQGGDQPQHF.

CDR3 amino acids: CASKPGFGYGYTF. The CDR3 nucleotides are TGTGCCAGCAAACCCGGGTTCGGGTATGGCTACACCTTC. This chain links TRBV6-5 with TRBJ1-2; D remains ambiguous. Looked up from germline, CDR1 is MNHEY and CDR2 is SVGAGI. V gave up 7 bases and J gave up 5 bases, with 14 bases separating them. CDR3 size: 13 residues.

CDR3 nucleotides: TGTGCCAGCAGTTCCTGGGCGGGACAGACGAACACTGAAGCTTTCTTT. The encoded protein is CASSSWAGQTNTEAFF. The chain uses TRBV6-5 and TRBJ1-1; 7 nucleotides line up with TRBD1. This CDR3 comprises 16 residues. Germline values: CDR1 MNHEY, CDR2 SVGAGI. With V trimmed by 4 bases and J by 1 base, 9 bases remained unmatched.

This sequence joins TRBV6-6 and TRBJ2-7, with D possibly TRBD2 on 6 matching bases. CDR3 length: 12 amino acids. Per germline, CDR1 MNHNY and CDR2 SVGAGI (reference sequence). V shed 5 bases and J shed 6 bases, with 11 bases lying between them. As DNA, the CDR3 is TGTGCCAGCAGTCCGCGGGACTTCGAGCAGTACTTC. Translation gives CASSPRDFEQYF.

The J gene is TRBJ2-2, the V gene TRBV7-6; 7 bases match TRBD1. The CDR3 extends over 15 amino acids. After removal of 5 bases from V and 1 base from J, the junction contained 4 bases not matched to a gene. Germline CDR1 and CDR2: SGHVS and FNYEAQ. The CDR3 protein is CASSIRQGNTGELFF. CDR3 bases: TGTGCCAGCAGCATCAGACAGGGGAACACCGGGGAGCTGTTTTTT.

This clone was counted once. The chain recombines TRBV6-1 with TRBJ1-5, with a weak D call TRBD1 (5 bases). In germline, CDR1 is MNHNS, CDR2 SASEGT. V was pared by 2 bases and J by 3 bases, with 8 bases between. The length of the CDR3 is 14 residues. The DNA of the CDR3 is TGTGCCAGCAGTGAATGGGGGGACAATCAGCCCCAGCATTTT. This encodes CASSEWGDNQPQHF.